The source of this T cell receptor (beta chain) is a study of OX40 agonist ivuxolimab in advanced cancers. Study-level background: Ivuxolimab, which is an agonistic anti-OX40 (CD134) antibody, was administered to the patients. Patients were treated with intravenous ivuxolimab, dosed at 0.01 to 10 mg/kg and infused every 2 weeks.

Blood specimens came from baseline, cycle 4 day 1, and cycle 7 day 1. The CDR3 has 13 amino acids. With 3 bases clipped from V and 5 bases from J, the junction kept 0 bases outside the gene matches. Germline CDR1 and CDR2: SGHVS and FNYEAQ. Method: immunoSEQ multiplex PCR; TCRdb's copy keeps in-frame clones and lacks some. The sample has around 110,000 clones, approximately 90% seen once; the top ten hold approximately 0.5%. Sequences were derived from CD4+ or CD8+ T cells sorted from blood, sampled in a trial of the OX40 agonist ivuxolimab. This receptor was taken from an adult with an advanced solid tumor such as melanoma, head and neck, liver or kidney cancer. The chain recombines TRBV7-6 with TRBJ1-2; 10 bases line up with TRBD1. The CDR3, as DNA: TGTGCCAGCAGCTTGGACAGGGGGTATGGCTACACCTTC. It specifies CASSLDRGYGYTF.